This T cell receptor (beta chain) was identified during a study of blood T cells in healthy people across ages. Study conclusions and caveats: More naive CD4+ cells and higher diversity were found in long-lived than in aged donors. TCR beta diversity tracked closely with naive T cell percentage.

Germline V gene data show CDR1 as SGDLS and CDR2 as YYNGEE. The CDR3 consists of 10 residues. V was pared by 7 bases and J by 4 bases, with 4 bases between. This clonotype was observed a few times. Its specificity is unknown. Using a J-beta primer mix together with a sample-barcoded 5' primer, a second PCR was run for roughly 6 to 12 cycles. TCRdb independently ran MiXCR on the 5' RACE reads; one entry per CDR3 protein. The table shows 1.5 million to 2 million distinct CDR3 sequences, with approximately 50% occurring only once. The V gene is TRBV9, the J gene TRBJ2-3; D remains ambiguous. This clonotype was sampled from a woman aged 40 to 55 in good health. Source material: blood. CDR3 sequence reads: CASGPDTQYF. As DNA, the CDR3 is TGTGCCAGCGGACCAGATACGCAGTATTTT.